The T cell receptor (beta chain) described here comes from a study of cytomegalovirus exposure and HLA in healthy donors (dated by TCRdb to the late 2010s). At the level of the whole study: An earlier analysis of approximately 640 of the donors reported 250 to 350 Gb of sequence data and 100 million to 130 million unique TCR beta sequences from some 180 million T cells. An early release covering more than 500 HLA-typed donors comprised approximately 300 gigabases of sequencing data and around 86 million unique TCR sequences. The genetic ancestry cluster associated with self-reported Caucasian donors included about 81% of the 398 genotyped donors. The study aimed to test whether cataloging public T cell receptors could reveal signatures of past pathogen exposure. Using immunosequencing, the study profiled T cell repertoires from fewer than 700 subjects and related those repertoires to cytomegalovirus serostatus. Besides the first cohort of approximately 710 subjects, a separate validation cohort made up of 120 or so different subjects was used. High-throughput TCR immunosequencing, statistical association of individual TCRs with disease status, and machine learning were combined to predict cytomegalovirus infection status. A later analysis re-examined previously published TCR beta repertoires from around 670 donors and added high-resolution HLA genotyping to investigate patterns of TCR occurrence. In the later analysis, no new phenotypic data were used to find candidate immune exposures; instead, reliance was placed on TCR beta sequences and their occurrence across donors. An earlier analysis of around 580 of the donors used high-throughput TCR beta sequencing to judge whether each TCR beta V gene segment behaved as functional or pseudogenic. Alongside the repertoire data, information on donor age, sex, ethnicity and CMV serostatus was compiled. In a later genetic analysis, genome-wide SNP genotypes for about 55% of the roughly 700 donors were used, and that subset was treated as a discovery cohort. All discovery cohort repertoires had been generated on a single sequencing platform. Class I and class II HLA loci were covered by the typing at four-digit resolution. The number of donors typed differed by locus, with about 629-630 for A, B, C, DRB1 and DQB1, roughly 520 for DQA1, under 610 for DPA1, and approximately 470 for DPB1. A handful of DR-DQ haplotypes were handled as single units for association and clustering because linkage in the cohort was strong. On average, roughly 240,000 unique TCR beta nucleotide sequences were sequenced per donor among a few hundred genotyped donors of the cohort, with 15% to 20% of those sequences being non-productive. On the study overall, not on this receptor specifically: The study listed 150 to 200 TCR beta chains as associated with cytomegalovirus. Assigning TCR associations to individual alleles was difficult when HLA alleles, especially DR and DQ, strongly co-occurred. A further reported finding was that TCR beta sequences accurately predicted the HLA-A and HLA-B alleles for most subjects in the first cohort. Specific HLA alleles were associated with roughly 17,000 TCR beta sequences at a false discovery rate of 0.05 in a later analysis. In a later analysis, several top co-occurrence clusters were reported to appear linked to parvovirus B19, influenza, CMV and Epstein-Barr virus. In both the original and validation cohorts, the classifier was reported to diagnose cytomegalovirus status with high specificity and sensitivity. The authors suggested that the approach could potentially be extended to other disease states and immunological phenotypes. In vitro tests confirmed that three of the cytomegalovirus-associated TCR beta chains recognize cytomegalovirus antigens. About 17 rarely observed V segments, including chromosome 9 orphons, were excluded from the earlier analysis of several hundred of the donors because counts were too low. A cluster of highly shared sequence variants was judged likely to represent a technical artifact of the sequencing pipeline. Broadly in line with IMGT annotations, most TCR beta V segments showed up in productive rearrangements about 90% or about 30% of the time in an earlier analysis of several hundred of the donors. In a later genetic analysis, fewer N-insertions in productive TCRs were reported among donors in an Asian-associated ancestry cluster than the roughly 640-donor mean. A later analysis found that TCR association rates varied across HLA loci, with DRB1 alleles showing the most associated TCRs and HLA-C alleles the fewest. The presence/absence analyses assumed that sequencing depth was roughly uniform across donors, and that assumption may not be true. The cohort was sequenced for TCR beta chains only, and without alpha or paired-chain data the features that could be detected were limited. V-gene and J-gene trimming of TCR beta chains was associated with a missense DCLRE1C variant in a later genetic analysis, and the association was replicated in an independent cohort. For the cohort, immune exposure information was limited to CMV serostatus. According to a later analysis, most CMV-associated TCR beta chains appeared to be HLA-restricted, and the HLA associations seemed to be driven largely by CMV exposure. HLA typing was unavailable for some donors at each locus, so association tests used only the typed subset. Correlated functional status among segregating V segments might be attributable to linkage disequilibrium, but an unknown experimental factor could not be ruled out. Compared with equally common non-associated chains, HLA-associated TCR beta chains in a later analysis were more clonally expanded and had lower generation probabilities. Across donors, most TCR sequences were observed very rarely, whereas some public TCRs were present in many individuals. Because the 87-base-pair reads could not distinguish some IMGT-functional V segments, including TRBV6-2 and TRBV6-3, those segments were excluded.

In total, 500 to 700 healthy bone marrow donors made up the cohort. At the time of sampling, every cohort member was nominally healthy, though immune exposures that went unrecorded were likely present. The donor tested CMV seropositive, placing the donor among the 290 or so seropositive members of the cohort. A peripheral blood sample was collected from each donor, and TCR beta sequencing was performed on peripheral blood mononuclear cells. Genomic DNA was extracted from the blood cell samples with the Qiagen DNeasy Blood Extraction Kit. On this clone: Its antigen has not been determined.

V is cut back by 5 bases and J by 0 bases, with 3 bases in the junction unmatched. The germline V gene yields MRHNA for CDR1 and SNTAGT for CDR2. From the cysteine through the phenylalanine, the CDR3 covers 16 amino acids. Only the CDR3 region is kept as DNA, spanning 48 bases read in frame from base 1. Library preparation was by the immunoSEQ multiplex PCR assay. For the multiplex PCR, a mixture combining 60 forward primers for TCR Vbeta segments and 13 reverse primers for TCR Jbeta segments was used. A multiplex PCR assay on genomic DNA amplified the CDR3 region of rearranged TCR beta genes. The Illumina HiSeq System was used to sequence the amplified TCR beta libraries as 87-base-pair reads. As for the original processing: A later analysis tallied around 82 million unique TCR beta chains across the 600 to 700 repertoires, and approximately 11 million of those chains were shared by two or more donors. Raw reads were error-corrected and collapsed into unique sequences with a nearest-neighbor algorithm that merged closely related sequences to remove PCR and sequencing errors. CDR3 sequences were aligned to IMGT reference sequences to assign V, D and J gene segments. For a sequence to be retained, a match of at least six nucleotides to both a V gene segment and a J gene segment was required. A rearrangement was called productive if the CDR3 had no stop codons and remained in frame with V and J, and every other rearrangement was called non-productive. CDR3 was defined by IMGT convention, running from the second conserved V-encoded cysteine to the conserved J-encoded phenylalanine. The earlier analysis of approximately 590 of the donors excluded any sequence lacking an unambiguous match to a single V gene segment. An earlier analysis of 500 to 700 of the donors classified V segments as functional when productive rearrangements were above 56.7% and as segregating when the standard deviation between donors was above 5%. To diagnose cytomegalovirus status from the catalog of TCR beta chain sequences, a statistical classification framework was built. V and J gene assignment, in a later analysis, came from comparing TCR nucleotide sequences with IMGT/GENE-DB human TR gene sequences. A later analysis assigned CDR3 sequences and most-parsimonious VDJ recombination scenarios with the TCRdist pipeline. In a later analysis, each TCR beta chain was defined by its CDR3 amino acid sequence together with its V-gene family, and reads without a unique V-gene family were excluded. To address suspected cross-contamination and a sequencing artifact, a later analysis removed approximately 590 highly shared, low-generation-probability nucleotide sequences. In a later analysis, a clonal expansion index for each public chain was calculated from normalized within-repertoire ranks of inferred template counts. A later analysis computed generation probabilities with a VDJ recombination model fitted to out-of-frame rearrangements, and checked the results against IGoR. A later analysis scored TCR-TCR, TCR-HLA and TCR-CMV co-occurrence with hypergeometric tests, applying a repertoire-size bias correction to TCR pairs. False discovery rates were estimated in a later analysis by permuting HLA or CMV assignments 20 times. In a later analysis, co-occurring TCRs were grouped using DBSCAN, and TCRdist sequence similarity was added for clustering within HLA-allele-positive subsets. Co-occurrence clustering excluded repertoires with fewer than 30,000 or more than 120,000 public chains, plus five with anomalous nucleotide sharing. Held by TCRdb, this immuneACCESS table contains in-frame sequences only and omits some clones. Under half of the omission traces to an unresolved V gene where checked; the cause of the rest is unknown. V, J and clone size are those of that table, while D and trimming were read from the DNA. This specimen's table enumerates about 70,000 clones. The ten largest clones add up to 2% to 3% of the sample.

The source material was PBMCs. The source of this sequence is a female donor in good health and CMV-seropositive. The chain is encoded by TRBV6-4 joined to TRBJ2-2, and 10 junction bases match TRBD1. The CDR3 region: CASSPGQGANTGELFF. The nucleotide sequence is given as TGTGCCAGCAGTCCCGGACAGGGGGCGAACACCGGGGAGCTGTTTTTT.